These 21 T cell receptor beta chains originate from one sample sequenced in a study of T cell repertoires in cytomegalovirus infection. Their specific antigens are unknown. MiXCR was run by TCRdb on the reads, yielding one entry per CDR3 protein. The repertoire holds roughly 730,000 distinct CDR3 sequences, 30% to 35% seen once, with about 18% in the top ten. The sequences come from cultured PBMCs, collected from culture after CMV antigen stimulation. These TCRs come from a human donor in good health (CMV status not recorded). Some clones in this sample may be carry-over from other donors' samples.

The rearrangement links TRBV18 to TRBJ2-3, with D possibly TRBD1 on 6 matching bases. V lost 3 bases and J 1 base, leaving 14 bases between the germline ends. Looked up from germline, CDR1 is KGHSH and CDR2 is LQKENI. This CDR3 is 16 amino acids long. CDR3 protein: CASSPPGHLRTDTQYF. As DNA, the CDR3 is TGTGCCAGCTCACCCCCGGGACACCTCCGCACAGATACGCAGTATTTT.

This sequence joins TRBV7-2 and TRBJ1-5; TRBD1 aligns across 7 bases. This CDR3 comprises 13 residues. The germline CDR1 and CDR2 sequences are SGHTA and FQGNSA. The ends lost 0 bases at V and 14 bases at J; junction bases unmatched: 7. The CDR3 loop reads CASSLALTGTKHF. In DNA, the CDR3 is TGTGCCAGCAGCTTAGCGTTGACAGGGACAAAGCATTTT.

The chain couples TRBV27 to TRBJ1-6, with D uncertain. CDR3 length equals 14 residues. The germline V and J ends were trimmed by 6 bases and 0 bases, with 6 bases remaining between them. Germline values: CDR1 MNHEY, CDR2 SMNVEV (reference sequence). CDR3 in DNA: TGTGCCAGCAGATCAGGCTCCTATAATTCACCCCTCCACTTT. Residues: CASRSGSYNSPLHF.

This clonotype was counted between two and nine times. The rearrangement links TRBV28 to TRBJ2-7; 9 bases are a match to TRBD2. Germline values: CDR1 MDHEN, CDR2 SYDVKM. Unmatched junction bases numbered 10, after V lost 10 bases and J lost 3 bases. The CDR3 has 14 residues. As DNA, the CDR3 is TGTGCCATAGCAGGGGCGGGGGGGGTCTACGAGCAGTACTTC. This gives the protein CAIAGAGGVYEQYF.

In this sample, this clonotype turned up a few times. J is TRBJ1-6 and V is TRBV27; D unresolved. The V end lost 5 bases, the J end lost 6 bases, and 14 bases lay between the germline ends. This CDR3 comprises 15 residues. Germline loops: CDR1 MNHEY, CDR2 SMNVEV (reference sequence). CDR3 residues: CASSLGVFGNSPLHF. The CDR3 region has the DNA TGTGCCAGCAGTCTCGGGGTATTCGGTAATTCACCCCTCCACTTT.

As for this clonotype: The junction and the germline gene differ at one end; a read error may be behind it. The gene calls are TRBV6-5 and TRBJ2-3; no clear D gene. This CDR3 is built from 13 residues. Germline V gene data show CDR1 as MNHEY and CDR2 as SVGAGI. The chain's CDR3 is CASSYSPSDTHYF. The CDR3 DNA follows: TGTGCCAGCAGTTACAGCCCATCAGATACGCATTATTTT.

In DNA form, the CDR3 reads TGTGCCAGTAGTACAACGAAAGAGGAGACCCAGTACTTC. Translated: CASSTTKEETQYF. The V call is TRBV19, the J call TRBJ2-5; D not resolved. The CDR3 is 13 residues long. V was shortened by 4 bases and J by 5 bases, with 11 bases between the two germline ends. From germline, CDR1 is LNHDA and CDR2 SQIVND (reference sequence). Filled out from reference TRBV19 and TRBJ2-5, the complete variable domain reads DGGITQSPKYLFRKEGQNVTLSCEQNLNHDAMYWYRQDPGQGLRLIYYSQIVNDFQKGDIAEGYSVSREKKESFPLTVTSAQKNPTAFYLCASSTTKEETQYFGPGTRLLVL.

A few counts support this clonotype. The CDR3 does not end in the conserved phenylalanine or tryptophan, so this is likely a read error. The chain uses TRBV7-6 and TRBJ2-5; no clear D gene. Germline assignment: CDR1 SGHVS and CDR2 FNYEAQ. Trimming stripped 3 bases from V and 1 base from J, with 6 bases between. The CDR3 sequence is 13 residues long. The CDR3 DNA sequence: TGTGCCAGCAGCTTTGTTTCCCAAGAGACCCAGTACCTC. It is translated as CASSFVSQETQYL.

This clonotype was recorded a few times. J is TRBJ2-3 and V is TRBV9; D is tentatively TRBD1 or TRBD2 (5 bases each). Germline-derived CDR1 and CDR2 are SGDLS and YYNGEE. V was cut by 0 bases and J by 0 bases, with 11 bases left in between. CDR3 length equals 16 residues. CDR3: CASSVGAWDSTDTQYF. The CDR3 region has the DNA TGTGCCAGCAGCGTAGGCGCATGGGACAGCACAGATACGCAGTATTTT.

V is TRBV12-3 or TRBV12-4 and J is TRBJ1-1; possibly TRBD1 for D (6 bases). This CDR3 comprises 15 residues. V lost 6 bases and J lost 0, with 14 bases in between. The CDR3 sequence: CASSLGDNMNTEAFF. The CDR3 DNA follows: TGTGCCAGCAGCCTGGGGGACAACATGAACACTGAAGCTTTCTTT.

This clonotype was picked up a small number of times. The chain employs TRBV20-1 and TRBJ1-2; D not resolved. Trimming removed 3 bases at V and 6 bases at J, with 17 bases between. The germline V gene has CDR1 DFQATT and CDR2 SNEGSKA (reference sequence). This CDR3 region has 14 residues. CDR3 region: CSASRQASGDGYTF. As DNA, the CDR3 is TGCAGTGCTAGCCGTCAGGCCTCTGGGGATGGCTACACCTTC.

The V call is TRBV27, the J call TRBJ2-5; 9 bases are a match to TRBD2. The germline CDR1 and CDR2 sequences are MNHEY and SMNVEV (reference sequence). V shed 5 bases and J 3 bases; nucleotides not matched to a gene: 4. The CDR3 contains 14 residues. Written as DNA, the CDR3 is TGTGCCAGCAGTCAATTAGCGGGGGAAGAGACCCAGTACTTC. This sequence encodes CASSQLAGEETQYF.

This chain uses TRBV7-8 with TRBJ2-7, with TRBD2 identical over 9 bases. V lost 5 bases, J lost 5 bases, and 7 bases stayed unmatched. This CDR3 region has 14 residues. Per the germline V gene, CDR1 is SGHVS and CDR2 is FQNEAQ. DNA of the CDR3: TGTGCCAGCAGCCGCGGGCCTAGCGGGGACGAGCAGTACTTC. Its protein product is CASSRGPSGDEQYF.

This clonotype was counted only a few times. The chain uses TRBV20-1 and TRBJ1-6, with D perhaps matching TRBD1 (5 bases). The CDR3 runs to 13 residues. The germline V and J ends were trimmed by 5 bases and 6 bases, with 11 bases remaining between them. Germline CDR1 is DFQATT and CDR2 is SNEGSKA (reference sequence). CDR3 amino acids: CSAPRASNSPLHF. CDR3 DNA sequence: TGCAGTGCTCCCAGGGCGTCTAATTCACCCCTCCACTTT.

As to this clonotype: Compared with germline, one end of the junction differs, possibly owing to a read error. J is TRBJ2-1 and V is TRBV7-6, with D perhaps matching TRBD1 (6 bases). Germline V gene data show CDR1 as SGHVS and CDR2 as FNYEAQ. This CDR3 has 15 amino acids. The CDR3 reads CASSKQGINHNEQSF. The CDR3 coding sequence is TGTGCCAGCAGCAAACAGGGAATAAATCACAATGAGCAGTCCTTC.

This clonotype was counted a few times. The J gene is TRBJ2-3, the V gene TRBV10-3; TRBD2 aligns across 7 bases. The germline V gene encodes CDR1 ENHRY and CDR2 SYGVKD. CDR3 length equals 15 residues. The V gene end was trimmed by 4 bases and the J gene end by 0 bases; junction bases not matched to a gene: 4. The CDR3 loop is CAISGLAESTDTQYF. As DNA, the CDR3 is TGTGCCATCAGTGGGCTAGCGGAAAGCACAGATACGCAGTATTTT.

This chain uses TRBV7-8 with TRBJ2-5; 7 bases fit TRBD2. V dropped 6 bases and J dropped 3; count of bases not matched to a gene: 7. The CDR3 has 14 residues. The germline V gene encodes CDR1 SGHVS and CDR2 FQNEAQ. CDR3 coding DNA: TGTGCCAGCAGACGTGGAAGCGGGGAAGAGACCCAGTACTTC. Amino acids: CASRRGSGEETQYF.

This chain links TRBV4-3 with TRBJ2-1; 9 bases agree with TRBD2. Losses at the gene ends were 0 bases for V and 8 bases for J; bases not matched to a gene: 8. Germline CDR1 is LGHNA and CDR2 is YSLEER. CDR3 length equals 16 residues. CDR3 in amino acids: CASSQDNAGGRDEQFF. The CDR3, as DNA: TGCGCCAGCAGCCAAGATAATGCGGGAGGGAGGGATGAGCAGTTCTTC.

This clonotype was picked up a small number of times. The gene calls are TRBV27 and TRBJ2-7, with D perhaps TRBD2 (5 bases). The CDR3 covers 10 residues. Germline V gene data show CDR1 as MNHEY and CDR2 as SMNVEV (reference sequence). The DNA of the CDR3 is TGTGGTAATCGCGGGCGGGAGCAGTACTTC. Translated: CGNRGREQYF.

A few counts support this clonotype. The CDR3 is CASSSGHLPDTQYF. The CDR3 DNA is TGTGCCAGCAGCTCCGGGCATCTTCCAGATACGCAGTATTTT. This chain links TRBV7-2 with TRBJ2-3; D is ambiguous. The CDR3 spans 14 residues. The germline V gene encodes CDR1 SGHTA and CDR2 FQGNSA. V gave up 4 bases and J gave up 4 bases, with 12 bases separating them. The complete variable domain, with remaining parts taken from reference TRBV7-2 and TRBJ2-3, reads GAGVSQSPSNKVTEKGKDVELRCDPISGHTALYWYRQSLGQGLEFLIYFQGNSAPDKSGLPSDRFSAERTGGSVSTLTIQRTQQEDSAVYLCASSSGHLPDTQYFGPGTRLTVL.

The chain links TRBV7-9 to TRBJ1-1; the D gene is possibly TRBD1 (6 bases). CDR3 length equals 15 residues. V lost 5 bases, J lost 3 bases, and 16 bases lay in between. Germline lookup yields CDR1 SEHNR and CDR2 FQNEAQ (reference sequence). The CDR3 sequence is CASSPGGGRDTEAFF. CDR3 DNA: TGTGCCAGCAGCCCGGGAGGGGGGAGAGACACTGAAGCTTTCTTT.